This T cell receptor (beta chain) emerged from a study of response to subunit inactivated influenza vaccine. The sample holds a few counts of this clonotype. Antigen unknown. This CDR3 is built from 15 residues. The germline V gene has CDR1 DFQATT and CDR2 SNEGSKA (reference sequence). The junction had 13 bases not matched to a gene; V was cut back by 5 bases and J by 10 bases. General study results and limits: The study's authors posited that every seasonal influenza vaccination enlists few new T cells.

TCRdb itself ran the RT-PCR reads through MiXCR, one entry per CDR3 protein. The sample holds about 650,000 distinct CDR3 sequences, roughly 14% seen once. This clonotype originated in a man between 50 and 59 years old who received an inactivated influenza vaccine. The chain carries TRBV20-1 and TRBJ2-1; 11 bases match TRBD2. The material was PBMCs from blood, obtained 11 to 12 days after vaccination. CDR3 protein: CSAGLAGGNIWEQFF. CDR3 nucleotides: TGCAGTGCTGGTCTAGCGGGAGGTAATATATGGGAGCAGTTCTTC.